The rows below give T cell receptor beta chains drawn from one sample of a study of shared clonotypes between healthy human individuals. Assay: immunoSEQ multiplex PCR; the TCRdb copy retains only in-frame clones and omits some. The table shows about 1 million clones, with approximately 78% occurring only once. Sequenced input: memory CD4+ T cells from PBMCs. The receptors were gathered from a man aged 18-30 years in good health. Some clones in this sample may be carry-over from other donors' samples. CDR3s include the opening cysteine and the closing phenylalanine or tryptophan. A D gene is named only where the DNA matches it firmly. Size tells how often a clone was seen (once, few, many) or the class of an expanded clone, and some rows leave it out.

v_gene: TRBV5-1; abundance: NA; j_gene: TRBJ1-2; d_gene: NA; CDR3aa: CASSLGDNYGYTF; CDR3nt: TGCGCCAGCAGCTTGGGAGATAACTATGGCTACACCTTC
v_gene: TRBV15; abundance: NA; j_gene: TRBJ2-1; d_gene: NA; CDR3aa: CATSRDLGGLYNEQFF; CDR3nt: TGTGCCACCAGCAGAGATTTGGGAGGACTCTACAATGAGCAGTTCTTC
v_gene: TRBV28; abundance: NA; j_gene: TRBJ1-3; d_gene: NA; CDR3aa: CASSLYTVSGNTIYF; CDR3nt: TGTGCCAGCAGTTTATATACAGTCTCTGGAAACACCATATATTTT
v_gene: TRBV7-9; abundance: NA; j_gene: TRBJ2-3; d_gene: TRBD1; CDR3aa: CASSGQDRGPSDTQYF; CDR3nt: TGTGCCAGCAGCGGCCAGGACAGGGGGCCGTCAGATACGCAGTATTTT
v_gene: TRBV29-1; abundance: NA; j_gene: TRBJ1-3; d_gene: NA; CDR3aa: CSVEYGVDTIYF; CDR3nt: TGCAGCGTTGAATACGGCGTGGACACCATATATTTT
v_gene: TRBV5-1; abundance: few; j_gene: TRBJ2-2; d_gene: NA; CDR3aa: CASSLRQANTGELFF; CDR3nt: TGCGCCAGCAGCCTCAGACAGGCCAACACCGGGGAGCTGTTTTTT
v_gene: TRBV25-1; abundance: NA; j_gene: TRBJ1-2; d_gene: TRBD1; CDR3aa: CASSGGQGGGSVYGYTF; CDR3nt: TGTGCCAGCAGTGGGGGACAGGGAGGGGGTTCCGTCTATGGCTACACCTTC
v_gene: TRBV5-1; abundance: NA; j_gene: TRBJ2-1; d_gene: TRBD2; CDR3aa: CASSPGTSGQWGVF; CDR3nt: TGCGCCAGCAGCCCCGGGACTAGCGGTCAATGGGGGGTCTTC
v_gene: TRBV10-3; abundance: NA; j_gene: TRBJ1-5; d_gene: NA; CDR3aa: CAISESGGHQPQHF; CDR3nt: TGTGCCATCAGTGAGTCGGGCGGTCATCAGCCCCAGCATTTT
v_gene: TRBV30; abundance: NA; j_gene: TRBJ2-3; d_gene: TRBD2; CDR3aa: CAWRGGLVPTDTQYF; CDR3nt: TGTGCCTGGAGAGGGGGACTAGTCCCCACAGATACGCAGTATTTT
v_gene: TRBV7-2; abundance: NA; j_gene: TRBJ2-7; d_gene: NA; CDR3aa: CASSQTVGYEQYF; CDR3nt: TGTGCCAGCAGCCAAACTGTGGGGTACGAGCAGTACTTC
v_gene: TRBV11-2; abundance: NA; j_gene: TRBJ2-5; d_gene: TRBD1; CDR3aa: CASSLGTGGLETQYF; CDR3nt: TGTGCCAGCAGCTTAGGGACAGGGGGCTTAGAGACCCAGTACTTC
v_gene: TRBV7-3; abundance: NA; j_gene: TRBJ2-2; d_gene: NA; CDR3aa: CASSRYGGELFF; CDR3nt: TGTGCCAGCAGCCGGTATGGCGGGGAGCTGTTTTTT
v_gene: TRBV28; abundance: NA; j_gene: TRBJ2-6; d_gene: TRBD2; CDR3aa: CASSPQRLGEGSGANVLTF; CDR3nt: TGTGCCAGCAGTCCCCAGAGGTTGGGGGAGGGCTCTGGGGCCAACGTCCTGACTTTC
v_gene: TRBV6-5; abundance: NA; j_gene: TRBJ2-2; d_gene: TRBD1; CDR3aa: CASSITGTETGELFF; CDR3nt: TGTGCCAGCAGTATTACCGGGACAGAGACCGGGGAGCTGTTTTTT
v_gene: TRBV9; abundance: NA; j_gene: TRBJ2-4; d_gene: TRBD2; CDR3aa: CASSKSGTLLAGGNIQYF; CDR3nt: TGTGCCAGCAGCAAAAGTGGGACCTTACTAGCGGGGGGAAACATTCAGTACTTC
v_gene: TRBV7-3; abundance: NA; j_gene: TRBJ2-1; d_gene: NA; CDR3aa: CASSSAFILRKSGNEQFF; CDR3nt: TGTGCCAGCAGCTCCGCCTTTATTTTGCGGAAAAGCGGCAATGAGCAGTTCTTC
v_gene: TRBV7-9; abundance: once; j_gene: TRBJ1-1; d_gene: TRBD1; CDR3aa: CASRETGGANTEAFF; CDR3nt: TGTGCCAGCAGGGAAACAGGGGGCGCGAACACTGAAGCTTTCTTT
v_gene: TRBV7-9; abundance: NA; j_gene: TRBJ2-2; d_gene: NA; CDR3aa: CASSLRAWGTGELFF; CDR3nt: TGTGCCAGCAGCTTAAGGGCTTGGGGCACCGGGGAGCTGTTTTTT
v_gene: TRBV28; abundance: NA; j_gene: TRBJ1-2; d_gene: NA; CDR3aa: CASSSRPGSYGYTF; CDR3nt: TGTGCCAGCAGTTCTAGGCCGGGTTCCTATGGCTACACCTTC
v_gene: TRBV6-1; abundance: NA; j_gene: TRBJ1-2; d_gene: NA; CDR3aa: CASSGSGTRAHYGYTF; CDR3nt: TGTGCCAGCAGTGGGTCTGGGACCAGGGCCCACTATGGCTACACCTTC
v_gene: TRBV10-3; abundance: NA; j_gene: TRBJ1-2; d_gene: TRBD1; CDR3aa: CAISESGGQGGLYYYGYTF; CDR3nt: TGTGCCATCAGTGAGTCTGGGGGGCAGGGGGGACTCTACTACTATGGCTACACCTTC
v_gene: TRBV11-2; abundance: NA; j_gene: TRBJ2-5; d_gene: NA; CDR3aa: CASSPTQGAETQYF; CDR3nt: TGTGCCAGCAGCCCCACCCAGGGCGCGGAGACCCAGTACTTC
v_gene: TRBV6-1; abundance: NA; j_gene: TRBJ2-7; d_gene: TRBD2; CDR3aa: CASRAGGSSYEQYF; CDR3nt: TGTGCCAGCAGGGCGGGAGGGAGCTCCTACGAGCAGTACTTC
v_gene: TRBV20-1; abundance: NA; j_gene: TRBJ1-1; d_gene: NA; CDR3aa: CSARDYPITFF; CDR3nt: TGCAGTGCTAGAGATTATCCGATAACTTTCTTT
v_gene: TRBV28; abundance: NA; j_gene: TRBJ2-2; d_gene: TRBD1; CDR3aa: CASRATGGITGELFF; CDR3nt: TGTGCCAGCAGAGCGACAGGGGGGATCACCGGGGAGCTGTTTTTT
v_gene: TRBV7-6; abundance: NA; j_gene: TRBJ2-7; d_gene: NA; CDR3aa: CASSPRLDYEQYF; CDR3nt: TGTGCCAGCAGCCCCCGACTAGACTACGAGCAGTACTTC
v_gene: TRBV28; abundance: NA; j_gene: TRBJ1-4; d_gene: NA; CDR3aa: CASKALNEKLFF; CDR3nt: TGTGCCAGCAAAGCGTTGAATGAAAAACTGTTTTTT
v_gene: TRBV30; abundance: NA; j_gene: TRBJ2-7; d_gene: NA; CDR3aa: CAWSGGTLTYEQYF; CDR3nt: TGTGCCTGGAGCGGCGGGACGTTGACCTACGAGCAGTACTTC
v_gene: TRBV15; abundance: once; j_gene: TRBJ1-4; d_gene: NA; CDR3aa: CATSRAINEKLFF; CDR3nt: TGTGCCACCAGCAGAGCGATTAATGAAAAACTGTTTTTT
v_gene: TRBV4-1; abundance: NA; j_gene: TRBJ2-7; d_gene: TRBD2; CDR3aa: CASSQGLAGTYEQYF; CDR3nt: TGCGCCAGCAGCCAAGGACTAGCGGGAACCTACGAGCAGTACTTC
v_gene: TRBV25-1; abundance: once; j_gene: TRBJ2-5; d_gene: TRBD2; CDR3aa: CASSERGRVSETQYF; CDR3nt: TGTGCCAGCAGTGAACGCGGGAGGGTGTCGGAGACCCAGTACTTC
v_gene: TRBV18; abundance: NA; j_gene: TRBJ1-3; d_gene: NA; CDR3aa: CASSPPGQYGNTIYF; CDR3nt: TGTGCCAGCTCACCCCCCGGCCAGTATGGAAACACCATATATTTT
v_gene: TRBV27; abundance: NA; j_gene: TRBJ2-3; d_gene: NA; CDR3aa: CASGQWAPGDTQYF; CDR3nt: TGTGCCAGCGGACAGTGGGCGCCGGGAGATACGCAGTATTTT
v_gene: TRBV5-1; abundance: once; j_gene: TRBJ1-5; d_gene: NA; CDR3aa: CASSLAGLPVEPQHF; CDR3nt: TGCGCCAGCAGCTTGGCAGGGTTGCCGGTGGAGCCCCAGCATTTT
v_gene: TRBV28; abundance: NA; j_gene: TRBJ2-3; d_gene: NA; CDR3aa: CASRAAATDTQYF; CDR3nt: TGTGCCAGCAGGGCGGCCGCAACAGATACGCAGTATTTT
v_gene: TRBV4-1; abundance: NA; j_gene: TRBJ1-5; d_gene: NA; CDR3aa: CASSQAGGSNQPQHF; CDR3nt: TGCGCCAGCAGCCAAGCCGGGGGGAGCAATCAGCCCCAGCATTTT
v_gene: TRBV5-8; abundance: NA; j_gene: TRBJ1-3; d_gene: TRBD1; CDR3aa: CASRDRVGGNTIYF; CDR3nt: TGTGCCAGCAGGGACAGGGTCGGTGGAAACACCATATATTTT
v_gene: TRBV14; abundance: NA; j_gene: TRBJ2-1; d_gene: TRBD2; CDR3aa: CASSPQVFEREGHEQFF; CDR3nt: TGTGCCAGCAGCCCCCAAGTTTTTGAGCGGGAGGGCCATGAGCAGTTCTTC
v_gene: TRBV2; abundance: NA; j_gene: TRBJ1-2; d_gene: TRBD1; CDR3aa: CASSVGTGGSGYTF; CDR3nt: TGTGCCAGCAGTGTGGGGACAGGGGGCTCTGGCTACACCTTC
v_gene: TRBV19; abundance: once; j_gene: TRBJ1-1; d_gene: NA; CDR3aa: CASSIGGGQGTEAFF; CDR3nt: TGTGCCAGTAGTATAGGGGGAGGCCAAGGCACTGAAGCTTTCTTT
v_gene: TRBV6-5; abundance: NA; j_gene: TRBJ2-7; d_gene: TRBD2; CDR3aa: CASSPTSGRDEQYF; CDR3nt: TGTGCCAGCAGTCCGACTAGCGGGAGAGACGAGCAGTACTTC
v_gene: TRBV6-5; abundance: few; j_gene: TRBJ2-7; d_gene: NA; CDR3aa: CASRSTSTYEQYF; CDR3nt: TGTGCCAGCAGATCAACAAGCACGTACGAGCAGTACTTC
v_gene: TRBV28; abundance: once; j_gene: TRBJ2-7; d_gene: TRBD1; CDR3aa: CASTTGGLYEQYF; CDR3nt: TGTGCCAGCACTACAGGGGGTCTCTACGAGCAGTACTTC
v_gene: TRBV5-6; abundance: NA; j_gene: TRBJ2-3; d_gene: NA; CDR3aa: CASSFWGPLMDTQYF; CDR3nt: TGTGCCAGCAGCTTTTGGGGGCCTCTTATGGATACGCAGTATTTT
v_gene: TRBV18; abundance: NA; j_gene: TRBJ2-1; d_gene: TRBD2; CDR3aa: CASSPLAGGVYEQFF; CDR3nt: TGTGCCAGCTCACCCCTAGCGGGAGGAGTCTATGAGCAGTTCTTC
v_gene: TRBV28; abundance: NA; j_gene: TRBJ1-2; d_gene: NA; CDR3aa: CASSSTSGFGGYTF; CDR3nt: TGTGCCAGCAGTTCAACCTCAGGGTTCGGTGGCTACACCTTC
v_gene: TRBV6-1; abundance: NA; j_gene: TRBJ2-1; d_gene: NA; CDR3aa: CASSEVSLKDNEQFF; CDR3nt: TGTGCCAGCAGTGAAGTTAGTTTGAAGGACAATGAGCAGTTCTTC
v_gene: TRBV29-1; abundance: NA; j_gene: TRBJ1-1; d_gene: NA; CDR3aa: CSVAGTTNTEAFF; CDR3nt: TGCAGCGTAGCCGGGACAACTAACACTGAAGCTTTCTTT
v_gene: TRBV19; abundance: NA; j_gene: TRBJ1-2; d_gene: TRBD1; CDR3aa: CASIPSDGQGSNYGYTF; CDR3nt: TGTGCCAGTATACCATCGGACGGACAGGGGTCTAACTATGGCTACACCTTC
v_gene: TRBV4-3; abundance: NA; j_gene: TRBJ2-1; d_gene: TRBD2; CDR3aa: CASSQESVSGLAGGYGYNEQFF; CDR3nt: TGCGCCAGCAGCCAAGAGTCGGTATCAGGACTAGCGGGAGGTTACGGCTACAATGAGCAGTTCTTC
v_gene: TRBV4-1; abundance: NA; j_gene: TRBJ2-3; d_gene: NA; CDR3aa: CASSQTGTRGTDTQYF; CDR3nt: TGCGCCAGCAGCCAAACCGGGACCAGGGGCACAGATACGCAGTATTTT
v_gene: TRBV2; abundance: once; j_gene: TRBJ2-5; d_gene: NA; CDR3aa: CASKGEETQYF; CDR3nt: TGTGCCAGCAAGGGGGAAGAGACCCAGTACTTC
v_gene: TRBV5-1; abundance: NA; j_gene: TRBJ2-1; d_gene: TRBD1; CDR3aa: CASRGQGRNNEQFF; CDR3nt: TGCGCCAGCAGGGGACAGGGAAGGAATAATGAGCAGTTCTTC